The 16 T cell receptor beta chains presented below share a single source sample, sequenced in a study of shared clonotypes between healthy human individuals. Generated by immunoSEQ multiplex PCR, the TCRdb table keeps only in-frame clones and is missing some. The table includes some 2 million clones, about 95% detected once. In the naive CD8 group, cells lacked CD45RO and were positively selected for CCR7, so terminally differentiated effector memory CD45RA+ cells were left out. Material: naive CD8+ T cells sorted from blood. Every receptor here comes from a man younger than 35 in good health.

This clone was seen only a few times. This sample also contains other DNA sequences that code for the same CDR3. The V call is TRBV9, the J call TRBJ1-6, with D possibly TRBD1 on 5 matching bases. Deletions cut 0 bases from V and 9 bases from J, with 7 bases between. The germline V gene encodes CDR1 SGDLS and CDR2 YYNGEE. The CDR3 length is 13 residues. The CDR3 DNA is TGTGCCAGCAGCGTAGGGGGCGGTTCACCCCTCCACTTT. It translates to CASSVGGGSPLHF.

The chain couples TRBV6-1 to TRBJ2-7; 8 bases map to TRBD1. This CDR3 spans 20 amino acids. Trimming cost V 2 bases and J 4 bases; bases outside gene matches: 22. The germline V gene has CDR1 MNHNS and CDR2 SASEGT. CDR3 DNA: TGTGCCAGCAGTGAACCCCGGACAGGGATCGGCCGGGATATCGAATACGAGCAGTACTTC. Translated: CASSEPRTGIGRDIEYEQYF.

Here the CDR3 reads CASSPMLASGSIYEQYF. CDR3 nucleotide sequence: TGTGCCAGCAGTCCCATGCTGGCAAGCGGGAGCATCTACGAGCAGTACTTC. J is TRBJ2-7 and V is TRBV27; 8 bases align to TRBD2. CDR3 length: 17 amino acids. V trimming: 5 bases; J trimming: 3 bases; junction bases outside the gene matches: 15. Germline V CDR1 and CDR2: MNHEY, SMNVEV (reference sequence).

The chain employs TRBV18 and TRBJ2-3; D perhaps matches TRBD1 (6 bases). The V end lost 10 bases, the J end lost 3 bases, and 17 bases lay between the germline ends. Germline V gene lookup returns CDR1 KGHSH and CDR2 LQKENI. CDR3 size: 14 residues. The CDR3 spells CATRGEGITDTQYF. The CDR3 bases are TGTGCCACCAGGGGAGAGGGCATTACAGATACGCAGTATTTT.

Remarks on this clone: Additional DNA sequences in this sample encode the identical CDR3. V gene TRBV5-1 combines with J gene TRBJ2-7, with D possibly being TRBD2 (5 bases). CDR1 and CDR2 (germline): SGHRS, YFSETQ. V was trimmed by 0 bases and J by 3 bases, leaving 10 bases between them. The CDR3 has 14 residues. The CDR3 coding sequence is TGCGCCAGCAGCTTGGCGGGAACCGGCTACGAGCAGTACTTC. Translation gives CASSLAGTGYEQYF.

V is TRBV30 and J is TRBJ2-7, with D possibly being TRBD2 (6 bases). The ends were cut back, 3 bases at V and 4 bases at J, with 13 bases in the middle. Germline lookup yields CDR1 GTSNPN and CDR2 SVGIG (reference sequence). The CDR3 covers 13 residues. In nucleotides, the CDR3 is TGTGCCTGGAGGTGGAGGGCGGGGTACGAGCAGTACTTC. Its translation is CAWRWRAGYEQYF.

The CDR3, as DNA: TGCGCCAGCAGTGATACGGGCAGCGGCAAAGACTACGAGCAGTACTTC. Translating gives CASSDTGSGKDYEQYF. The genes are TRBV10-1 and TRBJ2-7; tentative D call: TRBD2 (5 bases). The CDR3 totals 16 residues. V was shortened by 3 bases and J by 3 bases, with 18 bases between the two germline ends. Germline V lookup: CDR1 WNHNN, CDR2 SYGVQD (reference sequence).

Here the CDR3 reads CATSRGQGTYGYTF. CDR3 DNA sequence: TGTGCCACCAGCAGAGGACAGGGTACCTATGGCTACACCTTC. The chain recombines TRBV15 with TRBJ1-2; 7 bases line up with TRBD1. Germline CDR1 and CDR2: LNHNV and YYDKDF (reference sequence). The CDR3 is 14 amino acids. V lost 1 base to trimming and J lost 4 bases; unmatched junction nucleotides: 3.

This clone was recorded once. The chain links TRBV5-4 to TRBJ2-7; 9 bases align to TRBD1. V trimming: 0 bases; J trimming: 4 bases; junction bases outside the gene matches: 2. Germline loops: CDR1 SGHNT, CDR2 YYREEE (reference sequence). The CDR3 runs to 14 residues. The CDR3 DNA sequence: TGTGCCAGCAGCTTGGGGACAGGGGTGTACGAGCAGTACTTC. Translating it yields CASSLGTGVYEQYF.

The chain links TRBV30 to TRBJ2-5; 10 bases are shared with TRBD1. This CDR3 region has 17 residues. J gave up 5 bases and V 3 bases, and 15 bases lay outside the gene matches. The germline CDR1 and CDR2 sequences are GTSNPN and SVGIG (reference sequence). This CDR3 reads CAWSGPLRQGAWETQYF. The CDR3, as DNA: TGTGCCTGGAGCGGACCACTACGACAGGGGGCCTGGGAGACCCAGTACTTC. The whole variable domain, filled in from reference TRBV30 and TRBJ2-5, reads SQTIHQWPATLVQPVGSPLSLECTVEGTSNPNLYWYRQAAGRGLQLLFYSVGIGQISSEVPQNLSASRPQDRQFILSSKKLLLSDSGFYLCAWSGPLRQGAWETQYFGPGTRLLVL.

In this sample, this clone turned up once. The rearrangement links TRBV9 to TRBJ2-3; D is possibly TRBD1 or TRBD2 (6 bases each). The CDR3 covers 15 residues. V shed 3 bases and J shed 6 bases, with 17 bases lying between them. CDR1 SGDLS and CDR2 YYNGEE come from the germline V gene. CDR3 DNA sequence: TGTGCCAGCAGCGGGGAGTGGGGGGCCACGGATACGCAGTATTTT. Residues: CASSGEWGATDTQYF.

The genes are TRBV11-1 and TRBJ2-1, with D tentatively TRBD1 or TRBD2 (6 bases each). The CDR3 loop spans 16 amino acids. Trimming shortened V by 0 bases and J by 2 bases, and 11 bases separated the two germline ends. In germline, CDR1 is SGHAT, CDR2 FQDESV (reference sequence). CDR3 region: CASSLARRGAYNEQFF. CDR3 DNA sequence: TGTGCCAGCAGCTTAGCTCGGAGGGGGGCCTACAATGAGCAGTTCTTC.

The V call is TRBV6-5, the J call TRBJ2-3, with 8 bases lining up with TRBD2. The CDR3 is 14 amino acids. V shed 5 bases and J 2 bases; nucleotides not matched to a gene: 3. Germline V lookup: CDR1 MNHEY, CDR2 SVGAGI. Here the CDR3 reads CASSSGGLTDTQYF. CDR3 nucleotides: TGTGCCAGCAGTAGCGGGGGCCTCACAGATACGCAGTATTTT.

This clone was observed a single time. The rearrangement joins TRBV7-6 to TRBJ2-1; 10 bases fit TRBD2. This CDR3 has 16 residues. Looked up from germline, CDR1 is SGHVS and CDR2 is FNYEAQ. Losses at the gene ends were 0 bases for V and 7 bases for J; bases not matched to a gene: 6. The CDR3: CASSLAPSGGVNEQFF. The CDR3 DNA reads as TGTGCCAGCAGCTTAGCGCCTAGCGGGGGCGTGAATGAGCAGTTCTTC.

This clone was recorded a few times. The chain recombines TRBV13 with TRBJ2-7; 11 bases map to TRBD2. The CDR3 contains 15 residues. From germline, CDR1 is PRHDT and CDR2 FYEKMQ (reference sequence). Unmatched junction bases numbered 6, after V lost 5 bases and J lost 3 bases. The CDR3: CASSEGLAESYEQYF. CDR3 sequence (DNA): TGTGCCAGCAGCGAGGGACTAGCGGAGAGCTACGAGCAGTACTTC.

The J gene is TRBJ1-2, the V gene TRBV28, with a possible D match to TRBD1 (5 bases). Trimming removed 2 bases at V and 2 bases at J, with 9 bases between. Germline CDR1 and CDR2: MDHEN and SYDVKM. The CDR3 length is 14 residues. The CDR3 sequence: CASSLRGDNYGYTF. DNA of the CDR3: TGTGCCAGCAGTTTACGGGGGGACAACTATGGCTACACCTTC.